Shown below are 13 T cell receptor beta chains from a single sample sequenced in a study of human T cells and chemical hapten exposure. Time point meaning: healthy volunteer bleed at 2 weeks. Unfractionated whole blood was the source of the extracted total RNA. A single record per CDR3 protein comes from TCRdb applying MiXCR to the RACE reads. The sample includes about 47,000 distinct CDR3 sequences, 4.4% of them seen just once. The sample comprised whole blood. All receptors derive from a human donor in good health. Some clones in this sample may be carry-over from other donors' samples.

This clonotype was counted many times. This chain connects TRBV2 to TRBJ2-2; TRBD2 is a possible D gene (6 bases). V was pared by 10 bases and J by 1 base, with 13 bases between. CDR3 length equals 14 residues. Germline V gene data show CDR1 as SNHLY and CDR2 as FYNNEI. The CDR3 spells CAIGGPKNTGELFF. The CDR3 DNA reads TGTGCCATCGGGGGACCAAAGAACACCGGGGAGCTGTTTTTT.

This clonotype appeared many times. The junction differs from germline at one of its ends, possibly a read error. CDR3 residues: CASSLDDRANTEAFF. DNA for the CDR3: TGTGCTAGCAGCTTAGACGACAGGGCGAACACTGAAGCTTTCTTT. V usage is TRBV7-7 and J usage is TRBJ1-1; 7 bases are a match to TRBD1. The germline V gene encodes CDR1 SSHAT and CDR2 FNYEAQ (reference sequence). This CDR3 is built from 15 residues. Full variable domain (rest looked up from reference TRBV7-7 and TRBJ1-1): GAGVSQSPRYKVTKRGQDVTLRCDPISSHATLYWYQQALGQGPEFLTYFNYEAQPDKSGLPSDRFSAERPEGSISTLTIQRTEQRDSAMYRCASSLDDRANTEAFFGQGTRLTVV.

The chain is built from TRBV5-4 and TRBJ2-2; D ambiguous. Deletions cut 0 bases from V and 3 bases from J, with 12 bases between. The CDR3 contains 16 residues. Per the germline V gene, CDR1 is SGHNT and CDR2 is YYREEE (reference sequence). The CDR3 sequence is CASSLGPGMDTGELFF. CDR3 DNA: TGTGCCAGCAGCTTGGGGCCTGGGATGGACACCGGGGAGCTGTTTTTT.

Ten or more counts support this clonotype. J is TRBJ1-3 and V is TRBV30, with D maybe TRBD1 (5 bases). Germline V gene sequence: CDR1 GTSNPN, CDR2 SVGIG (reference sequence). CDR3 length: 16 residues. CDR3 bases: TGTGCTCTCTGGACCGGGGACGCAAACTCTGGAAACACCATATATTTT. Translating gives CALWTGDANSGNTIYF.

The rearrangement links TRBV29-1 to TRBJ1-5, with D uncertain. The germline V gene encodes CDR1 SQVTM and CDR2 ANQGSEA. Trimming removed 1 base at V and 5 bases at J, with 6 bases between. This CDR3 has 12 amino acids. Here the CDR3 reads CSVEGLDQPQHF. The CDR3 DNA follows: TGCAGCGTTGAAGGGTTGGATCAGCCCCAGCATTTT.

The CDR3 region has the DNA TGCAGTGCTAGAAGGAGCAGCGGGAGAATTGCAGATACGCAGTATTTT. Its protein product is CSARRSSGRIADTQYF. V usage is TRBV20-1 and J usage is TRBJ2-3, with TRBD2 identical over 8 bases. From germline, CDR1 is DFQATT and CDR2 SNEGSKA (reference sequence). Trimming at V came to 2 bases and at J to 4 bases, leaving 11 bases not matched to a gene. This CDR3 has 16 amino acids.

This clonotype was picked up many times. J is TRBJ1-1 and V is TRBV7-6; D may be TRBD1 (6 bases). The V and J ends lost 5 bases and 3 bases respectively, with 16 bases between them. This CDR3 region has 15 residues. In germline, CDR1 is SGHVS, CDR2 FNYEAQ. The CDR3 reads CASSPPGARYTEAFF. CDR3 in DNA: TGTGCCAGCAGCCCACCGGGGGCGAGGTACACTGAAGCTTTCTTT.

Ten or more counts support this clonotype. V usage is TRBV12-3 or TRBV12-4 and J usage is TRBJ1-5; D remains ambiguous. The CDR3 spans 17 residues. Trimming cost V 5 bases and J 2 bases, with 19 bases left between them. The CDR3 bases are TGTGCCAGCAGTCCCGACCAGCGTGGGCTGGGCAATCAGCCCCAGCATTTT. Translating it yields CASSPDQRGLGNQPQHF.

This clonotype was detected ten times or more. The CDR3 loop is CSARGRAGEQYF. The DNA for the CDR3 is TGCAGTGCTAGAGGCAGGGCGGGGGAGCAGTACTTC. The chain is built from TRBV20-1 and TRBJ2-7; tentative D call: TRBD2 (6 bases). Germline-derived CDR1 and CDR2 are DFQATT and SNEGSKA (reference sequence). The CDR3 is made up of 12 amino acids. V lost 1 base and J lost 7, with 11 bases in between.

This clonotype was seen ten or more times. V gene TRBV29-1 combines with J gene TRBJ1-2, with D possibly being TRBD1 (5 bases). V was shortened by 4 bases and J by 4 bases, with 31 bases between the two germline ends. The CDR3 length is 19 residues. Germline V gene lookup returns CDR1 SQVTM and CDR2 ANQGSEA. The CDR3 nucleotides read TGCAGCGTTGTTCCCCACCGGGCTGTTGACTTGACAGCGCTCTATGGCTACACCTTC. This translates into CSVVPHRAVDLTALYGYTF.

This clonotype was counted at least ten times. This chain connects TRBV29-1 to TRBJ2-7, with TRBD1 matching over 8 bases. Trimming at V came to 5 bases and at J to 3 bases, leaving 9 bases not matched to a gene. Germline V CDR1 and CDR2: SQVTM, ANQGSEA. This CDR3 contains 14 residues. The CDR3 region is CSVLRQGTFYEQYF. The CDR3 DNA sequence: TGCAGCGTTCTCAGACAGGGGACGTTCTACGAGCAGTACTTC.

Concerning this clonotype: This may stem from a read error, because a much larger clone lies one nucleotide away. The chain has TRBV5-1 and TRBJ1-4; TRBD1 might be the D (5 bases). The germline V gene has CDR1 SGHRS and CDR2 YFSETQ. This CDR3 spans 14 amino acids. With 2 bases removed from V and 4 bases from J, the gap between germline ends came to 9 bases. The CDR3 DNA follows: TGCGCCAGCAGCTTTTCTAGGGGTAATGAAAAACTGTTTTTT. Translation: CASSFSRGNEKLFF.

The CDR3 DNA follows: TGTGCCAGCAGCCCGGACTATACAGATACGCAGTATTTT. It translates to CASSPDYTDTQYF. The rearrangement links TRBV11-2 to TRBJ2-3; D may be TRBD2 (6 bases). The CDR3 has 13 amino acids. The germline gives CDR1 SGHAT, CDR2 FQNNGV. V lost 5 bases and J 3 bases, leaving 9 bases between the germline ends.